The 19 T cell receptor beta chains reported below all come from one sample, sequenced in a study of T cells in localized non-small cell lung cancer. Assay used: immunoSEQ multiplex PCR; TCRdb lists only in-frame clones, some missing. The sample contains about 2,300 clones, about 40% of which appear only once. The source material was lung tumor tissue, sampled before any cancer treatment. All receptors derive from a male donor at least 60 years old with stage II squamous cell lung carcinoma.

This clone was detected only a few times. This chain links TRBV25-1 with TRBJ1-4; 9 nucleotides agree with TRBD1. The germline V gene has CDR1 MGHDK and CDR2 SYGVNS. The V gene end was trimmed by 0 bases and the J gene end by 6 bases; junction bases not matched to a gene: 11. The CDR3 is 18 residues long. The CDR3 reads CASSEYPLYDRGDEKLFF. The CDR3 DNA reads as TGTGCCAGCAGTGAATATCCTCTGTATGACAGGGGGGATGAAAAACTGTTTTTT. Variable domain in full (rest from reference TRBV25-1 and TRBJ1-4): EADIYQTPRYLVIGTGKKITLECSQTMGHDKMYWYQQDPGMELHLIHYSYGVNSTEKGDLSSESTVSRIRTEHFPLTLESARPSHTSQYLCASSEYPLYDRGDEKLFFGSGTQLSVL.

In its sample, this clone ranks as medium-sized (0.01 to 0.1%). This chain links TRBV11-3 with TRBJ2-7; D is perhaps TRBD2 (6 bases). The CDR3 consists of 17 residues. Germline CDR1 is SGHNT and CDR2 is YENEEA. Trimming stripped 3 bases from V and 7 bases from J, with 25 bases between. The CDR3 loop is CASSLVAAYTGTKEQYF. Written as DNA, the CDR3 is TGTGCCAGCAGCTTGGTAGCGGCATATACCGGCACTAAAGAGCAGTACTTC.

This chain joins TRBV30 and TRBJ2-1; D possibly corresponds to TRBD1 (6 bases). The length of the CDR3 is 14 residues. V was trimmed by 3 bases and J by 6 bases, leaving 15 bases between them. Germline-derived CDR1 and CDR2 are GTSNPN and SVGIG (reference sequence). CDR3 sequence: CAWSKNSRGNEQFF. The CDR3 DNA follows: TGTGCCTGGAGCAAGAACTCCAGGGGCAATGAGCAGTTCTTC.

The V gene is TRBV19, the J gene TRBJ1-1; 9 positions match TRBD1. V gave up 3 bases and J gave up 7 bases; unmatched junction bases: 6. The CDR3 consists of 14 residues. Germline V lookup: CDR1 LNHDA, CDR2 SQIVND (reference sequence). The CDR3 sequence is CASSMRRDRDEAFF. The CDR3 DNA follows: TGTGCCAGTAGTATGCGCCGGGACAGGGATGAAGCTTTCTTT.

V gene TRBV9 combines with J gene TRBJ1-1; D perhaps matches TRBD1 (5 bases). CDR1 and CDR2 (germline): SGDLS, YYNGEE. The CDR3 loop spans 13 amino acids. The V end was cut by 4 bases, the J end by 5 bases, with 12 bases between. CDR3 in DNA: TGTGCCAGCAGCCAGCGATGGGGGACTGAAGCTTTCTTT. Amino acid sequence: CASSQRWGTEAFF.

The CDR3 DNA sequence: TGCAGCGTTGGATTAGGGGGGGCGAGGGAGACCCAGTACTTC. Amino acids: CSVGLGGARETQYF. The rearrangement links TRBV29-1 to TRBJ2-5; D is perhaps TRBD2 (7 bases). Germline CDR1 and CDR2: SQVTM and ANQGSEA. Trimming pared 4 bases from V and 5 bases from J, leaving 17 bases between. The CDR3 is made up of 14 amino acids.

This clone was observed a handful of times. In DNA, the CDR3 is TGTGCCATCAGGGGGTCAGGGCCTTGGGGGACCCAGTACTTC. Residues: CAIRGSGPWGTQYF. J is TRBJ2-5 and V is TRBV6-4, with 7 bases identical to TRBD1. Germline V CDR1 and CDR2: MRHNA, SNTAGT. V lost 10 bases and J lost 7; bases outside the gene matches: 15. The CDR3 sequence is 14 residues long.

The chain links TRBV28 to TRBJ2-7; perhaps TRBD1 as D (5 bases). Germline CDR1 and CDR2: MDHEN and SYDVKM. CDR3 length: 13 residues. The ends were cut back, 6 bases at V and 2 bases at J, with 11 bases in the middle. The DNA for the CDR3 is TGTGCCAGCAGGGACACACTTACCTACGAGCAGTACTTC. It is translated as CASRDTLTYEQYF. Drawing the rest from reference TRBV28 and TRBJ2-7, the complete variable domain is DVKVTQSSRYLVKRTGEKVFLECVQDMDHENMFWYRQDPGLGLRLIYFSYDVKMKEKGDIPEGYSVSREKKERFSLILESASTNQTSMYLCASRDTLTYEQYFGPGTRLTVT.

By sample fraction, this clone is medium-sized (0.01 to 0.1%). This chain connects TRBV6-8 to TRBJ1-1; no definite D call. In germline, CDR1 is MNHGY, CDR2 SAAAGT. Trimming removed 10 bases from V and 6 bases from J, with 24 bases in between. The CDR3 runs 15 residues. CDR3 DNA: TGTGCCACCCTTTCTTCTGTGGGAACGTATGCTGAAGCTTTCTTT. This encodes CATLSSVGTYAEAFF.

Comment on this clone: A read error may account for a junction end that differs from germline. Because a base is unread or ambiguous, its residue is represented by X. V and J are TRBV15 and TRBJ1-5; TRBD1 is a possible D gene (6 bases). Germline lookup yields CDR1 LNHNV and CDR2 YYDKDF (reference sequence). The CDR3 is 15 residues long. This chain's CDR3 is CATRDDRISNQPQXF. CDR3 DNA sequence: TGTGCCACCAGAGACGACAGGATCAGCAATCAGCCCCAGYATTTT.

V is TRBV18 and J is TRBJ1-1; maybe TRBD1 (5 bases). The CDR3 is made up of 16 amino acids. Per germline, CDR1 KGHSH and CDR2 LQKENI. Trimming removed 1 base at V and 3 bases at J, with 15 bases between. CDR3 sequence reads: CASSPRTTGGHTEAFF. The CDR3, as DNA: TGTGCCAGCTCACCACGGACCACAGGCGGGCACACTGAAGCTTTCTTT.

The rearrangement uses TRBV6-8 and TRBJ2-7; 9 positions match TRBD2. CDR3 size: 13 residues. The V gene end was trimmed by 7 bases and the J gene end by 2 bases; junction bases not matched to a gene: 3. The germline V gene has CDR1 MNHGY and CDR2 SAAAGT. The CDR3 sequence: CASTSGGTYEQYF. CDR3 bases: TGTGCCAGCACCAGCGGGGGGACCTACGAGCAGTACTTC.

Worth noting for this clone: A junction end diverges from the germline sequence, so it may reflect a read error. The gene calls are TRBV19 and TRBJ2-1; 7 bases are shared with TRBD2. Looked up from germline, CDR1 is LNHDA and CDR2 is SQIVND (reference sequence). This CDR3 spans 15 amino acids. The CDR3 loop reads CASSIPRLANNEQFF. CDR3 DNA sequence: TGTGCTAGTAGTATACCCCGACTAGCCAACAATGAGCAGTTCTTC.

In this sample, this clone turned up a few times. For the CDR3, the DNA is TGTGCCAGCAACCTAGGGGTTAGCTATGGCTACACCTTC. It specifies CASNLGVSYGYTF. The rearrangement uses TRBV6-8 and TRBJ1-2, with D possibly matching TRBD1 (5 bases). Germline CDR1 is MNHGY and CDR2 is SAAAGT. CDR3 size: 13 residues. V was trimmed by 7 bases and J by 4 bases, leaving 13 bases between them.

This rearrangement joins TRBV12-5 to TRBJ2-2; TRBD2 aligns across 13 bases. This CDR3 is 17 amino acids long. Germline V gene data show CDR1 as LGHNT and CDR2 as FRNRAP. J gave up 1 base and V 6 bases, and 5 bases lay outside the gene matches. The DNA for the CDR3 is TGTGCTAGTGGCCCGGGACTAGCGGGACTGAACACCGGGGAGCTGTTTTTT. Amino acids: CASGPGLAGLNTGELFF.

This clone was seen only a few times. This rearrangement joins TRBV11-3 to TRBJ1-2; no clear D. With 3 bases removed from V and 4 bases from J, the gap between germline ends came to 12 bases. Germline V gives CDR1 SGHNT, CDR2 YENEEA. The CDR3 length is 14 residues. The CDR3 sequence is CASSLRERGYGYTF. The CDR3 DNA follows: TGTGCCAGCAGCTTGAGGGAAAGAGGCTATGGCTACACCTTC.

This clone was seen a few times. The chain links TRBV11-3 to TRBJ2-1, with 7 positions matching TRBD2. This CDR3 region has 16 residues. Germline V gives CDR1 SGHNT, CDR2 YENEEA. Trimming cost V 3 bases and J 5 bases; bases outside gene matches: 10. CDR3 sequence: CASSLPGGLFNNEQFF. DNA for the CDR3: TGTGCCAGCAGCTTGCCGGGGGGACTATTTAACAATGAGCAGTTCTTC.

This chain links TRBV19 with TRBJ2-3; 11 bases line up with TRBD1. The CDR3 is made up of 14 amino acids. CDR1 LNHDA and CDR2 SQIVND come from the germline V gene (reference sequence). Trimming cost V 6 bases and J 6 bases; bases outside gene matches: 5. The CDR3 DNA reads as TGTGCCAGTAGGGGACAGGGGGTAGCTGATACGCAGTATTTT. It specifies CASRGQGVADTQYF.

The chain links TRBV1 to TRBJ2-7; whether TRBD2, the table's D call, matches the DNA was not checked. TRBV1 is listed as a pseudogene. This CDR3 has 14 amino acids. The CDR3, as DNA: TGCACCAGCAGCCATTCCCTAGCGCCCTACGAGCAGTACTTC. Translation gives CTSSHSLAPYEQYF.